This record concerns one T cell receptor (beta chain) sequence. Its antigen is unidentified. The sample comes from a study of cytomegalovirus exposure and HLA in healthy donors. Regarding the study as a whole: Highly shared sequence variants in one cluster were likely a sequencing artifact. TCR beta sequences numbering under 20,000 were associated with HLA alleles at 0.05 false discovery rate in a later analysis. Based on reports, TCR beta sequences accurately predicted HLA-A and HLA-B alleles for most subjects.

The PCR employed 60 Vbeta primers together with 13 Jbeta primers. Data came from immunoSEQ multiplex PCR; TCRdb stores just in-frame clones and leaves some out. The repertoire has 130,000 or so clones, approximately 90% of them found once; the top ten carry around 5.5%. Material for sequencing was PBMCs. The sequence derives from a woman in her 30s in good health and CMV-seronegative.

CDR3 nucleotides: TGTGCCAGCAGACGACAGGATCCTAACTATGGCTACACCTTC. It specifies CASRRQDPNYGYTF. The chain uses TRBV6-6 and TRBJ1-2; maybe TRBD1 (6 bases). Germline V gene lookup returns CDR1 MNHNY and CDR2 SVGAGI (reference sequence). The CDR3 runs 14 residues. Trimming pared 6 bases from V and 0 bases from J, leaving 11 bases between.